The 30 T cell receptor beta chains below were found in one sample sequenced in a study of vaccination effects on CD4 cells after COVID-19. Subsequent to roughly 9 days of culture, CD4+ T cells were isolated. Participants were vaccinated with two doses of either the BNT162b2 or mRNA-1273 vaccine. Their cognate antigens are unknown. Libraries were prepared by immunoSEQ multiplex PCR; TCRdb keeps only in-frame clonotypes and omits some of them. The top ten clones hold more than 3.5% of a sample with approximately 57,000 clones, about four fifths of them seen once. This specimen was CD4+ T cells from PBMCs cultured without peptide, taken after COVID-19 vaccination. These receptors were taken from a human donor who received a COVID-19 vaccine.

CDR3 coding DNA: TGTGCCACCAGTGATCGATCAGCGGGGGAAGATACGCAGTATTTT. It is translated as CATSDRSAGEDTQYF. This chain links TRBV24-1 with TRBJ2-3, with 8 nucleotides matching TRBD2. The V gene's germline CDR1 is KGHDR and CDR2 SFDVKD. This CDR3 has 15 residues. V lost 3 bases to trimming and J lost 5 bases; unmatched junction nucleotides: 6.

The chain links TRBV10-3 to TRBJ2-3, with D possibly being TRBD1 or TRBD2 (5 bases each). The CDR3 spans 14 residues. Germline-derived CDR1 and CDR2 are ENHRY and SYGVKD. The V gene lost 4 bases and the J gene lost 1 base, with 9 bases spanning the gap. The CDR3 bases are TGTGCCATCAGTGCTCTGGGGGGCACAGATACGCAGTATTTT. Translating gives CAISALGGTDTQYF.

Here the CDR3 DNA reads TGTGCCAGCTGCCCCGGGGGCACCGGGGAGCTGTTTTTT. Amino acids: CASCPGGTGELFF. The chain is built from TRBV12-3 or TRBV12-4 and TRBJ2-2; TRBD2 is a possible D gene (6 bases). CDR3 length: 13 amino acids. The V and J ends lost 8 bases and 4 bases respectively, with 11 bases between them.

The rearrangement links TRBV19 to TRBJ2-1; 7 nucleotides align to TRBD2. The germline V gene encodes CDR1 LNHDA and CDR2 SQIVND (reference sequence). This CDR3 contains 13 residues. V gave up 4 bases and J gave up 6 bases; unmatched junction bases: 3. CDR3 DNA sequence: TGTGCCAGTAGTAGGCGGGGGTTCAATGAGCAGTTCTTC. Translation: CASSRRGFNEQFF.

This clone was seen just once. The chain carries TRBV24-1 and TRBJ2-3; weak D call: TRBD2 (7 bases). The germline V gene has CDR1 KGHDR and CDR2 SFDVKD. V shed 4 bases and J shed 6 bases, with 22 bases lying between them. This CDR3 region has 17 residues. CDR3 loop: CATSDPPGGGGSDTQYF. Here the CDR3 DNA reads TGTGCCACCAGTGACCCCCCTGGGGGCGGGGGCTCGGATACGCAGTATTTT.

V and J are TRBV7-8 and TRBJ2-5; 8 bases map to TRBD1. Germline V CDR1 and CDR2: SGHVS, FQNEAQ. The CDR3 length is 16 residues. V was pared by 5 bases and J by 1 base, with 9 bases of the junction left unmatched. The CDR3 DNA reads as TGTGCCAGCAGCCCCCGACAGGGGCTAATCCAAGAGACCCAGTACTTC. Protein: CASSPRQGLIQETQYF.

V gene TRBV6-5 combines with J gene TRBJ2-3; weak D call: TRBD1 (8 bases). V lost 7 bases to trimming and J lost 2 bases, with 16 bases between them. This CDR3 spans 15 amino acids. Germline values: CDR1 MNHEY, CDR2 SVGAGI. Here the CDR3 reads CASTGQGGPTDTQYF. DNA for the CDR3: TGTGCCAGCACCGGACAGGGAGGGCCCACAGATACGCAGTATTTT.

This clone has only a few counts. The CDR3 reads CASSDGYEQYF. CDR3 nucleotides: TGTGCCAGCAGTGACGGATACGAGCAGTACTTC. The gene calls are TRBV2 and TRBJ2-7; D is undetermined. V was pared by 3 bases and J by 4 bases, with 4 bases between. Per the germline V gene, CDR1 is SNHLY and CDR2 is FYNNEI. There are 11 residues in the CDR3. The complete variable domain, with remaining parts taken from reference TRBV2 and TRBJ2-7, reads EPEVTQTPSHQVTQMGQEVILRCVPISNHLYFYWYRQILGQKVEFLVSFYNNEISEKSEIFDDQFSVERPDGSNFTLKIRSTKLEDSAMYFCASSDGYEQYFGPGTRLTVT.

The chain employs TRBV23-1 and TRBJ2-5; 9 bases agree with TRBD2. TRBV23-1 is an ORF, with its function uncertain. The CDR3 length is 17 residues. Unmatched junction bases numbered 8, after V lost 0 bases and J lost 3 bases. CDR3: CASSQSPPGLAEETQYF. The CDR3 bases are TGCGCCAGCAGTCAATCTCCCCCGGGACTAGCAGAAGAGACCCAGTACTTC.

CDR3 protein: CASSLAPYSNQPQHF. As DNA, the CDR3 is TGTGCCAGCAGCTTAGCCCCGTATAGCAATCAGCCCCAGCATTTT. V usage is TRBV3-1 (or the pseudogene TRBV3-2) and J usage is TRBJ1-5; no definite D call. Germline-derived CDR1 and CDR2 are LGHDT and YNNKEL (reference sequence). CDR3 size: 15 residues. V shed 5 bases and J shed 0 bases, with 11 bases lying between them.

J is TRBJ1-1 and V is TRBV6-5; D uncertain. CDR3 length equals 16 residues. V lost 2 bases to trimming and J lost 0 bases, with 13 bases between them. Germline-derived CDR1 and CDR2 are MNHEY and SVGAGI. The CDR3 spells CASSYVGVDLNTEAFF. The CDR3 nucleotides read TGTGCCAGCAGTTACGTCGGAGTGGACCTGAACACTGAAGCTTTCTTT.

This clone was observed a few times. CDR3 loop: CAILAGGRAGELFF. CDR3 nucleotides: TGTGCCATACTAGCGGGAGGAAGAGCCGGGGAGCTGTTTTTT. The chain recombines TRBV10-3 with TRBJ2-2, with 12 bases lining up with TRBD2. CDR1 ENHRY and CDR2 SYGVKD come from the germline V gene. J was trimmed by 6 bases and V by 9 bases; bases with no gene match: 5. The CDR3 is made up of 14 amino acids.

This chain links TRBV7-2 with TRBJ1-1, with D perhaps matching TRBD1 (5 bases). Germline CDR1 is SGHTA and CDR2 is FQGNSA. The CDR3 has 13 residues. V lost 4 bases and J lost 7, with 13 bases in between. The chain's CDR3 is CASSSRDVDEAFF. CDR3 nucleotides: TGTGCCAGCAGCTCCCGGGACGTCGATGAAGCTTTCTTT.

CDR3: CASSQENTLSGNTIYF. As DNA, the CDR3 is TGCGCCAGCAGCCAAGAAAACACTTTATCTGGAAACACCATATATTTT. The rearrangement links TRBV4-3 to TRBJ1-3; D is unclear. V dropped 0 bases and J dropped 1 base, with 10 bases sitting between them. Germline CDR1 LGHNA, CDR2 YSLEER. The CDR3 totals 16 residues.

Comment on this clone: Other DNA sequences within the sample encode an identical CDR3. The rearrangement uses TRBV18 and TRBJ1-5; tentative D call: TRBD1 (6 bases). V lost 3 bases and J 6 bases, leaving 9 bases between the germline ends. The CDR3 is 13 amino acids. From germline, CDR1 is KGHSH and CDR2 LQKENI. The chain's CDR3 is CASSPGGGQPQHF. The CDR3 coding sequence is TGTGCCAGCTCACCGGGGGGCGGTCAGCCCCAGCATTTT.

The rearrangement uses TRBV7-4 and TRBJ2-7, with D possibly being TRBD1 (7 bases). Germline CDR1 reads SGHVT; CDR2 reads SQSDAQ. V was pared by 2 bases and J by 2 bases, with 28 bases between. The CDR3 loop spans 20 amino acids. The chain's CDR3 is CASSLLGTQDRTKYPYEQYF. The CDR3, as DNA: TGTGCCAGCAGCTTATTAGGGACTCAGGACAGGACTAAATACCCCTACGAGCAGTACTTC.

The J gene is TRBJ2-5, the V gene TRBV7-2; D remains unclear. The CDR3 has 12 residues. In germline, CDR1 is SGHTA, CDR2 FQGNSA. V was clipped by 2 bases and J by 5 bases, with 6 bases between them. The CDR3 region has the DNA TGTGCCAGCAGCTTAATGGGGGAGACCCAGTACTTC. It translates to CASSLMGETQYF. Together with reference TRBV7-2 and TRBJ2-5, the CDR3 gives the full variable domain: GAGVSQSPSNKVTEKGKDVELRCDPISGHTALYWYRQSLGQGLEFLIYFQGNSAPDKSGLPSDRFSAERTGGSVSTLTIQRTQQEDSAVYLCASSLMGETQYFGPGTRLLVL.

The chain combines TRBV27 with TRBJ2-3; D may be TRBD2 (5 bases). Trimming removed 4 bases at V and 6 bases at J, with 11 bases between. Germline CDR1 MNHEY, CDR2 SMNVEV (reference sequence). The CDR3 extends over 13 amino acids. CDR3: CASSSTRGDTQYF. The CDR3 nucleotides are TGTGCCAGCAGTTCGACTCGCGGGGATACGCAGTATTTT.

V gene TRBV7-9 combines with J gene TRBJ2-3; perhaps D is TRBD1 or TRBD2 (5 bases each). CDR1 and CDR2 from the germline V gene are SEHNR and FQNEAQ (reference sequence). Trimming took 6 bases from V and 7 from J, leaving 14 bases between them. This CDR3 is 13 amino acids long. Written as DNA, the CDR3 is TGTGCCAGCAGTTTTGGGGGAGCATATACGCAGTATTTT. Translation gives CASSFGGAYTQYF.

CDR3 bases: TGTGCCAGCAGTTTTTCGACAGTGAACATTCAGTACTTC. Amino acids: CASSFSTVNIQYF. This chain joins TRBV28 and TRBJ2-4; maybe TRBD1 (5 bases). The germline V gene has CDR1 MDHEN and CDR2 SYDVKM. V was clipped by 3 bases and J by 7 bases, with 10 bases between them. The CDR3 length is 13 residues.

The chain links TRBV27 to TRBJ1-2; 8 positions match TRBD1. The germline V gene has CDR1 MNHEY and CDR2 SMNVEV (reference sequence). The CDR3 sequence is 11 residues long. The junction had 1 base not matched to a gene; V was cut back by 8 bases and J by 5 bases. CDR3 protein: CASGQGYGYTF. The CDR3 nucleotides read TGTGCCAGCGGACAGGGATATGGCTACACCTTC.

The rearrangement uses TRBV2 and TRBJ1-3; 7 bases agree with TRBD1. After removal of 6 bases from V and 2 bases from J, the junction contained 1 base not matched to a gene. The germline CDR1 and CDR2 sequences are SNHLY and FYNNEI. The CDR3 is made up of 13 amino acids. The CDR3 DNA sequence: TGTGCCAGCAGAGGGACAGCTGGAAACACCATATATTTT. It specifies CASRGTAGNTIYF.

The chain joins TRBV6-5 to TRBJ2-7, with D maybe TRBD2 (7 bases). Trimming stripped 6 bases from V and 7 bases from J, with 13 bases between. Germline-derived CDR1 and CDR2 are MNHEY and SVGAGI. The CDR3 length is 12 residues. Here the CDR3 reads CASRGGGREQYF. In nucleotides, the CDR3 is TGTGCCAGCAGAGGCGGGGGCAGAGAGCAGTACTTC.

This clone is a singleton in its sample. The chain joins TRBV18 to TRBJ2-7, with 8 bases fitting TRBD2. J gave up 3 bases and V 3 bases, and 7 bases lay outside the gene matches. The germline gives CDR1 KGHSH, CDR2 LQKENI. This CDR3 comprises 15 residues. The CDR3 nucleotides read TGTGCCAGCTCACCGTTTACTAGCGGATTCTACGAGCAGTACTTC. This encodes CASSPFTSGFYEQYF.

The CDR3 nucleotides read TGTGCCAGCACCACGGGAGGGGGACATGGCTACACCTTC. Translated: CASTTGGGHGYTF. V and J are TRBV6-6 and TRBJ1-2; perhaps TRBD1 as D (6 bases). The germline CDR1 and CDR2 sequences are MNHNY and SVGAGI (reference sequence). This CDR3 comprises 13 residues. V lost 7 bases and J 6 bases, leaving 15 bases between the germline ends.

The genes are TRBV30 and TRBJ1-1; D is possibly TRBD1 (5 bases). The germline V gene has CDR1 GTSNPN and CDR2 SVGIG (reference sequence). With 4 bases removed from V and 7 bases from J, the gap between germline ends came to 16 bases. This CDR3 has 13 amino acids. In DNA, the CDR3 is TGTGCCTGGACAGGGCTAAGGAAGGGTGAAGCTTTCTTT. It yields the protein CAWTGLRKGEAFF.

The chain uses TRBV7-8 and TRBJ1-2; the D is unclear. Trimming removed 2 bases at V and 5 bases at J, with 9 bases between. Germline values: CDR1 SGHVS, CDR2 FQNEAQ. The CDR3 loop spans 13 amino acids. The CDR3 sequence: CASSLRTTYGYTF. The DNA for the CDR3 is TGTGCCAGCAGCTTACGAACAACTTATGGCTACACCTTC.

In DNA form, the CDR3 reads TGTGCCAGCAGTTCTCGGACAGGATCCGGGGAGCTGTTTTTT. Residues: CASSSRTGSGELFF. The rearrangement links TRBV6-5 to TRBJ2-2, with 7 bases fitting TRBD1. CDR3 size: 14 residues. Trimming took 4 bases from V and 6 from J; bases not matched to a gene: 5. In germline, CDR1 is MNHEY, CDR2 SVGAGI.

The chain uses TRBV5-1 and TRBJ2-1; perhaps TRBD1 as D (5 bases). Germline CDR1 and CDR2: SGHRS and YFSETQ. The CDR3 is 14 residues long. The germline V and J ends were trimmed by 0 bases and 9 bases, with 13 bases remaining between them. The CDR3 bases are TGCGCCAGCAGCTTGGGAATCAGGGTCAGTGAGCAGTTCTTC. It encodes CASSLGIRVSEQFF.

This chain uses TRBV24-1 with TRBJ1-1; 7 positions agree with TRBD1. CDR1 is KGHDR and CDR2 is SFDVKD in the germline V gene. Trimming at V came to 4 bases and at J to 3 bases, leaving 7 bases not matched to a gene. The CDR3 loop spans 15 amino acids. The CDR3 DNA reads as TGTGCCACCAGTGACGGGGGGCAGGGGGACACTGAAGCTTTCTTT. Translated, it gives CATSDGGQGDTEAFF.